The text below deals with one T cell receptor beta chain. V lost 6 bases and J lost 8; bases outside the gene matches: 12. The germline CDR1 and CDR2 sequences are MGHDK and SYGVNS. The CDR3 is 16 residues long. These data belong to a study of blood T cell repertoires in COVID-19. On the study more broadly: COVID-19 samples collected from the United States, Italy and Spain covered acute and convalescent phases.

How the authors handled the data: Nucleated cell counts were estimated from reference gene primer amplification. Measured with immunoSEQ multiplex PCR; TCRdb has only the in-frame clones, and not every one. That table furnishes V, J and clone size, whereas the DNA furnished D and trimming. This table has about 170,000 clones, 92% appearing once. The sequenced material came from peripheral blood. The chain joins TRBV25-1 to TRBJ1-6, with 8 bases identical to TRBD1. The sequence derives from a man aged 25 to 40 with COVID-19, enrolled during active disease. The CDR3 is CASSDSRGPEDSPLHF. The CDR3 DNA reads TGTGCCAGCAGCGATTCCAGGGGGCCGGAGGATTCACCCCTCCACTTT.